The rows below give T cell receptor beta chains drawn from one sample of a study of neurological immune-mediated disorders. TCRdb reanalysed the 5' RACE reads using MiXCR and keeps one entry per CDR3 protein. The sample yields 40,000 or so distinct CDR3 sequences, approximately 13% seen once. Material for sequencing was PBMCs. The receptors were gathered from a man aged 25 to 40 in good health. The CDR3 runs from the conserved cysteine through the conserved F or W. The D gene is left open where the match is weak. Expanded clones get a size class; other rows say once, few or many, or leave the size out.

TRBV4-2,many,.,TRBJ1-2,TGTGCCAGCAGCCAAGAAGATTACAGCGAGAGCTATGGCTACACCTTC,CASSQEDYSESYGYTF
TRBV10-3,.,.,TRBJ2-3,TGTGCCATCAGTGAACTGTCCCGAGATACGCAGTATTTT,CAISELSRDTQYF
TRBV9,many,TRBD2,TRBJ2-7,TGTGCCAGCAGCGTCGGGACTAGCGGGAGGTACGAGCAGTACTTC,CASSVGTSGRYEQYF
TRBV5-1,.,.,TRBJ1-1,TGCGCCAGCAGCCGGCGGGTTGGGGGAATGAACACTGAAGCTTTCTTT,CASSRRVGGMNTEAFF
TRBV20-1,many,.,TRBJ2-5,TGCAGTGCTAGACTTGCCGGGCGTGGGGCCCAGTACTTC,CSARLAGRGAQYF
TRBV5-1,many,TRBD2,TRBJ2-1,TGCGCCAGCAGCTTGGCGGGTAGCGGGTACGGCAATGAGCAGTTCTTC,CASSLAGSGYGNEQFF
TRBV7-9,many,TRBD2,TRBJ2-1,TGTGCCAGCAGCTTAGGCGCGGGAGGGCCGGTTGAGCAGTTCTTC,CASSLGAGGPVEQFF
TRBV12-3/TRBV12-4,many,TRBD2,TRBJ2-2,TGCGCCAGCGGGGGTAACACCGGGGAGCTGTTTTTT,CASGGNTGELFF
TRBV6-2/TRBV6-3,many,.,TRBJ2-1,TGTGCCAGCAGTCCCGAGGGGCCTAGCCTCTACAATGAGCAGTTCTTC,CASSPEGPSLYNEQFF
TRBV6-1,few,TRBD2,TRBJ2-3,TGTGCCAGCTCGTATTGGCTTCAGCGGGAAAATACAGATACGCAGTATTTT,CASSYWLQRENTDTQYF
TRBV5-1,many,.,TRBJ2-3,TGCGCCAGCAGCTTGGAAGGGAACTCAGATACGCAGTATTTT,CASSLEGNSDTQYF
TRBV27,many,TRBD2,TRBJ2-3,TGTGCCAGCAGTTTTACGGGAGGAGTCACAGATACGCAGTATTTT,CASSFTGGVTDTQYF
TRBV5-1,many,TRBD2,TRBJ2-1,TGCGCCAGCAGCGATGGACTAGCGGGAGGTTACAATGAGCAGTTCTTC,CASSDGLAGGYNEQFF
TRBV4-2,many,TRBD2,TRBJ2-3,TGTGCCAGCAGCCGCTCCGGGACTAGCGGGAGGGAGACGAAAGATACGCAGTATTTT,CASSRSGTSGRETKDTQYF
TRBV3-1,.,.,TRBJ1-4,TGTGCCAGCAGCCAAGATCGGCCTCTAGGGGAAAAACTGTTTTTT,CASSQDRPLGEKLFF
TRBV5-1,many,TRBD2,TRBJ2-5,TGCGCCAGCAAAACTAGCGGAGAGACCCAGTACTTC,CASKTSGETQYF
TRBV5-6,many,.,TRBJ2-2,TGTGCCAGCACCGATCAGGGGAACACCGGGGAGCTGTTTTTT,CASTDQGNTGELFF
TRBV28,many,.,TRBJ1-2,TGTGCCAGCAGTTTGGGGCTTGGGGGCTACACCTTC,CASSLGLGGYTF
TRBV25-1,many,.,TRBJ2-3,TGTGCCAGCAGTTCCCTCGAGCCCCGGGACGGAGCCACAGATACGCAGTATTTT,CASSSLEPRDGATDTQYF
TRBV3-1,many,TRBD2,TRBJ2-2,TGTGCCAGCAGCCGAAGCGGGAGGAGCACCGGGGAGCTGTTTTTT,CASSRSGRSTGELFF
TRBV11-3,.,TRBD1,TRBJ2-1,TGTGCCAGCAGCTCAATGACAGGGGGCACGAGGCAGTTCTTC,CASSSMTGGTRQFF
TRBV5-1,.,TRBD1,TRBJ2-7,TGCGCCAGCAGCTTGGGAGTCACGGACAGGGGCATCGTCGTTGGGGAGCAGTACTTC,CASSLGVTDRGIVVGEQYF
TRBV5-1,many,TRBD1,TRBJ2-2,TGCGCCAGCAGCTTACCGGGACAGGGTTCCACCGGGGAGCTGTTTTTT,CASSLPGQGSTGELFF
TRBV4-2,many,.,TRBJ1-6,TGTGCCAGCAGCCAAGATGAGGGGTGGAGGGATTCACCCCTCCACTTT,CASSQDEGWRDSPLHF
TRBV6-1,many,.,TRBJ2-7,TGTGCCAGCAGTGTGCACTACGAGCAGTACTTC,CASSVHYEQYF
TRBV6-5,many,TRBD1,TRBJ2-3,TGTGCCAGCAGTTACGACAGGGGGACAGATACGCAGTATTTT,CASSYDRGTDTQYF
TRBV5-1,many,.,TRBJ1-1,TGCGCCAGCAGCTTGGTTCTGGATGAAGCTTTCTTT,CASSLVLDEAFF
TRBV28,many,.,TRBJ2-7,TGTGCCAGCAGCTCCCCTGGGGGGGCCGCAGGAAGGGGCGAGCAGTACTTC,CASSSPGGAAGRGEQYF
TRBV6-6,many,TRBD1,TRBJ1-5,TGTGCCAGCACCGACAGGGGGAGAAGCAATCAGCCCCAGCATTTT,CASTDRGRSNQPQHF
TRBV7-2,few,TRBD2,TRBJ2-7,TGTGCCAGCAGCTTGAGCGGGGTATCTGCAGAGCAGTACTTC,CASSLSGVSAEQYF
TRBV7-2,many,TRBD2,TRBJ2-3,TGTGCCAGCAGGAAGGCGGGAGGCCCAGATACGCAGTATTTT,CASRKAGGPDTQYF
TRBV10-1,many,.,TRBJ1-5,TGCGCCAGCAGTGAGTCTCCCAATCAGCCCCAGCATTTT,CASSESPNQPQHF
TRBV18,many,.,TRBJ2-1,TGTGCCAGCTCACCCTTTCCCCGGCACGAGCAGTTCTTC,CASSPFPRHEQFF
TRBV12-3/TRBV12-4,few,.,TRBJ2-3,TGTGCCAGCAGTTTTGGAGCAGGCACAGATACGCAGTATTTT,CASSFGAGTDTQYF
TRBV20-1,many,TRBD2,TRBJ2-1,TGCAGTGCCCAGACTAGCGGGAGGATCACCTACAATGAGCAGTTCTTC,CSAQTSGRITYNEQFF
TRBV20-1,.,TRBD2,TRBJ2-5,TGCAGTGTTTGGGAGGGACTAGCGGGAGGGCAAGAAACCCAGTACTTC,CSVWEGLAGGQETQYF
TRBV29-1,many,.,TRBJ1-5,TGCAGCGTTGGGGAGGGAATCAATCAGCCCCAGCATTTT,CSVGEGINQPQHF
TRBV12-3/TRBV12-4,many,TRBD2,TRBJ2-1,TGTGCCAGCAGTGCACTAGCGGGCGCCTACAATGAGCAGTTCTTC,CASSALAGAYNEQFF
TRBV7-9,many,TRBD2,TRBJ2-1,TGTGCCAGCAGCTTCGGTAGCGGGAAGGCCAATGAGCAGTTCTTC,CASSFGSGKANEQFF
TRBV28,.,.,TRBJ2-7,TGTGCCAGCACCATAGGGACCTACGAGCAGTACTTC,CASTIGTYEQYF
TRBV27,few,.,TRBJ2-3,TGTGCCAGCGGACACTCCAACACAGATACGCAGTATTTT,CASGHSNTDTQYF